This T cell receptor beta chain derives from a study of blood T cell repertoires in COVID-19. Overall study context: Sources were T cells, B-cell-depleted T cells, or PBMCs; the material itself was cDNA or gDNA.

Per the study methods: Amplified reference gene primers provided the basis for estimating nucleated cell counts. Here immunoSEQ multiplex PCR was the method, and the copy in TCRdb shows in-frame clones only, minus some. V and J calls and clone size follow that table, whereas D and trimming were derived from the DNA. The sample has fewer than 200,000 clones, around 83% seen once. Followed over time, Seattle patients had been enrolled while infection was active. The source is a woman between 65 and 79 years old with COVID-19, enrolled during active disease. Sequencing was carried out using peripheral blood.

CDR3 residues: CASSYSDRVITYGYTF. The CDR3, as DNA: TGTGCCAGCAGTTACTCTGACAGGGTTATCACCTATGGCTACACCTTC. The rearrangement links TRBV6-5 to TRBJ1-2; 7 bases line up with TRBD1. CDR1 MNHEY and CDR2 SVGAGI come from the germline V gene. The CDR3 contains 16 residues. The V and J ends lost 0 bases and 4 bases, in that order; junction bases with no gene match: 8.